This TCR beta chain derives from a study of early T cells in non-severe SARS-CoV-2 infection. Study overall: Sequenced bulk RNA came from whole blood that was unsorted, and chains were unpaired.

The TCR library protocol was used to attach unique molecular identifiers. These identifiers were attached to individual cDNA molecules. TCRdb used MiXCR to reprocess the 5' RACE reads, holding one entry per CDR3 protein. Here the sample spans around 28,000 distinct CDR3 sequences, approximately 6% being singletons. This clonotype was found many times. Its antigen is unidentified. V was shortened by 3 bases and J by 7 bases, with 9 bases between the two germline ends. The CDR3 is 13 amino acids. Germline lookup yields CDR1 SNHLY and CDR2 FYNNEI. Findings and limits, study-wide: Lookups in VDJdb leaned toward anti-spike CD8 responses and missed private and CD4 specificities.

Sequences were obtained from whole blood. The chain is built from TRBV2 and TRBJ1-4; D is unresolved. The TCR originated in an adult who was a healthcare worker with PCR-confirmed SARS-CoV-2 infection or an uninfected control (not recorded which). CDR3 sequence (DNA): TGTGCCAGCAGTGATTCCGGGATTGAAAAACTGTTTTTT. This gives the protein CASSDSGIEKLFF. Full variable domain (rest looked up from reference TRBV2 and TRBJ1-4): EPEVTQTPSHQVTQMGQEVILRCVPISNHLYFYWYRQILGQKVEFLVSFYNNEISEKSEIFDDQFSVERPDGSNFTLKIRSTKLEDSAMYFCASSDSGIEKLFFGSGTQLSVL.